This T cell receptor (beta chain) stems from a study of OX40 agonist ivuxolimab in advanced cancers. Overall study results and limits: Nonresponders, in some cases, also had low normalized T-cell clonal expansion.

This CDR3 region has 17 residues. Germline lookup yields CDR1 SGHKS and CDR2 YYEKEE (reference sequence). V was shortened by 1 base and J by 1 base, with 14 bases between the two germline ends. This clone is a singleton in its sample. Its antigen is currently unknown. Assay: immunoSEQ multiplex PCR; the TCRdb copy retains only in-frame clones and omits some. The table includes roughly 10,000 clones, 88% detected once. The TCR sequence derives from an adult with an advanced solid tumor such as melanoma, head and neck, liver or kidney cancer. The V gene is TRBV5-5, the J gene TRBJ2-2, with D maybe TRBD1 (5 bases). The sequencing used CD4+ or CD8+ T cells sorted from blood, collected in a trial of the OX40 agonist ivuxolimab. The CDR3 here is CASSLTPGAQNTGELFF. In nucleotides, the CDR3 is TGTGCCAGCAGCTTGACCCCTGGGGCACAGAACACCGGGGAGCTGTTTTTT.